A selection of T cell receptor beta chains follows, all from one sample in a study of Ad26.COV2.S vaccination and SARS-CoV-2 variants. Clones were read by immunoSEQ multiplex PCR, and TCRdb kept only the in-frame ones, dropping some. The table includes some 500,000 clones, roughly 87% detected once. The starting material was peripheral blood, obtained in a trial of Ad26.COV2.S vaccine versus placebo. The receptor set was obtained from a person between 18 and 60 years old who received the Ad26.COV2.S COVID-19 vaccine or a placebo. Both conserved end residues are part of each CDR3. Each record gives: V gene, J gene, CDR3 length, clone size, D gene, CDR3 protein, CDR3 DNA. D genes are given only for firm matches. The size of a clone is reported for some rows only, either as once, few or many, or as a class for expanded clones.

v_call: TRBV3-1/TRBV3-2
j_call: TRBJ1-1
cdr3_length: 14
clone_size: -
d_call: -
cdr3_aa: CASSQEVGRGEAFF
cdr3_nt: TGTGCCAGCAGCCAAGAGGTCGGCCGGGGTGAAGCTTTCTTT

v_call: TRBV18
j_call: TRBJ2-2
cdr3_length: 17
clone_size: -
d_call: TRBD1
cdr3_aa: CASSPQMTGTNTGELFF
cdr3_nt: TGTGCCAGCTCACCCCAAATGACAGGGACGAACACCGGGGAGCTGTTTTTT

v_call: TRBV18
j_call: TRBJ1-1
cdr3_length: 13
clone_size: -
d_call: -
cdr3_aa: CASSPVRDTEAFF
cdr3_nt: TGTGCCAGCTCACCAGTGCGGGACACTGAAGCTTTCTTT

v_call: TRBV27
j_call: TRBJ1-6
cdr3_length: 13
clone_size: -
d_call: -
cdr3_aa: CASSFGWRSPLHF
cdr3_nt: TGTGCCAGCAGTTTTGGGTGGAGGTCACCCCTCCACTTT

v_call: TRBV30
j_call: TRBJ1-2
cdr3_length: 15
clone_size: once
d_call: -
cdr3_aa: CAWIPVGAGYYGYTF
cdr3_nt: TGTGCCTGGATACCGGTCGGGGCTGGGTACTATGGCTACACCTTC

v_call: TRBV10-3
j_call: TRBJ2-5
cdr3_length: 14
clone_size: once
d_call: -
cdr3_aa: CAISVWGSGETQYF
cdr3_nt: TGTGCCATCAGTGTGTGGGGGTCGGGAGAGACCCAGTACTTC

v_call: TRBV6-1
j_call: TRBJ2-1
cdr3_length: 14
clone_size: -
d_call: -
cdr3_aa: CASSELGPRGEQFF
cdr3_nt: TGTGCCAGCAGTGAACTGGGGCCCCGGGGAGAGCAGTTCTTC

v_call: TRBV18
j_call: TRBJ2-5
cdr3_length: 14
clone_size: -
d_call: -
cdr3_aa: CASSPPTDQETQYF
cdr3_nt: TGTGCCAGCTCACCCCCCACGGACCAAGAGACCCAGTACTTC

v_call: TRBV7-9
j_call: TRBJ1-2
cdr3_length: 14
clone_size: -
d_call: -
cdr3_aa: CASSQAGQDYGYTF
cdr3_nt: TGTGCCAGCAGCCAGGCAGGGCAGGACTATGGCTACACCTTC

v_call: TRBV28
j_call: TRBJ1-2
cdr3_length: 17
clone_size: -
d_call: -
cdr3_aa: CASSLPQGTIVRNGYTF
cdr3_nt: TGTGCCAGCAGTTTACCCCAGGGTACGATCGTAAGGAATGGCTACACCTTC

v_call: TRBV6-5
j_call: TRBJ2-1
cdr3_length: 15
clone_size: -
d_call: TRBD1
cdr3_aa: CASSYHRGAYNEQFF
cdr3_nt: TGTGCCAGCAGTTACCACAGGGGGGCTTACAATGAGCAGTTCTTC

v_call: TRBV29-1
j_call: TRBJ2-2
cdr3_length: 14
clone_size: -
d_call: TRBD2
cdr3_aa: CSVDKRDLTGELFF
cdr3_nt: TGCAGCGTTGATAAGCGGGACCTCACCGGGGAGCTGTTTTTT

v_call: TRBV13
j_call: TRBJ2-1
cdr3_length: 15
clone_size: -
d_call: TRBD1
cdr3_aa: CASSSPGQGMYEQFF
cdr3_nt: TGTGCCAGCAGCTCACCGGGACAGGGTATGTATGAGCAGTTCTTC

v_call: TRBV7-2
j_call: TRBJ1-5
cdr3_length: 15
clone_size: once
d_call: TRBD1
cdr3_aa: CASSLLGQLNQPQHF
cdr3_nt: TGTGCCAGCAGCTTATTGGGACAGCTCAATCAGCCCCAGCATTTT

v_call: TRBV3-1/TRBV3-2
j_call: TRBJ2-3
cdr3_length: 16
clone_size: -
d_call: TRBD2
cdr3_aa: CASSQDWGGSSDTQYF
cdr3_nt: TGTGCCAGCAGCCAAGATTGGGGGGGTTCGAGCGATACGCAGTATTTT

v_call: TRBV19
j_call: TRBJ2-5
cdr3_length: 13
clone_size: -
d_call: -
cdr3_aa: CASSISSQETQYF
cdr3_nt: TGTGCCAGTAGTATAAGTAGTCAAGAGACCCAGTACTTC

v_call: TRBV27
j_call: TRBJ1-2
cdr3_length: 13
clone_size: -
d_call: -
cdr3_aa: CASNGRGTHGYTF
cdr3_nt: TGTGCCAGCAACGGTCGAGGGACCCATGGCTACACCTTC

v_call: TRBV6-5
j_call: TRBJ2-2
cdr3_length: 14
clone_size: once
d_call: -
cdr3_aa: CASSYWENTGELFF
cdr3_nt: TGTGCCAGCAGTTACTGGGAAAACACCGGGGAGCTGTTTTTT

v_call: TRBV4-3
j_call: TRBJ1-2
cdr3_length: 19
clone_size: -
d_call: TRBD1
cdr3_aa: CASSHLLQGAQRANYGYTF
cdr3_nt: TGCGCCAGCAGCCACCTGCTACAGGGGGCCCAAAGAGCTAACTATGGCTACACCTTC

v_call: TRBV4-3
j_call: TRBJ2-5
cdr3_length: 15
clone_size: -
d_call: -
cdr3_aa: CASSQEVVFQETQYF
cdr3_nt: TGCGCCAGCAGCCAAGAGGTAGTCTTCCAAGAGACCCAGTACTTC

v_call: TRBV20-1
j_call: TRBJ2-3
cdr3_length: 11
clone_size: -
d_call: -
cdr3_aa: CSARVADTQYF
cdr3_nt: TGCAGTGCTAGAGTTGCAGATACGCAGTATTTT

v_call: TRBV5-6
j_call: TRBJ1-2
cdr3_length: 15
clone_size: -
d_call: -
cdr3_aa: CASSLASADLYGYTF
cdr3_nt: TGTGCCAGCAGCTTGGCTTCAGCTGATCTCTATGGCTACACCTTC

v_call: TRBV20-1
j_call: TRBJ2-1
cdr3_length: 15
clone_size: -
d_call: -
cdr3_aa: CSASGPQSSYNEQFF
cdr3_nt: TGCAGTGCTAGTGGACCCCAGAGCTCCTACAATGAGCAGTTCTTC

v_call: TRBV2
j_call: TRBJ1-1
cdr3_length: 14
clone_size: -
d_call: -
cdr3_aa: CASSEAVENTEAFF
cdr3_nt: TGTGCCAGCAGTGAAGCGGTGGAAAACACTGAAGCTTTCTTT

v_call: TRBV6-2/TRBV6-3
j_call: TRBJ2-2
cdr3_length: 17
clone_size: -
d_call: -
cdr3_aa: CASSRPRLALNTGELFF
cdr3_nt: TGTGCCAGCAGCCGGCCGCGGCTAGCGCTGAACACCGGGGAGCTGTTTTTT

v_call: TRBV10-3
j_call: TRBJ2-4
cdr3_length: 16
clone_size: -
d_call: -
cdr3_aa: CPSEVGGFVAKNIQYF
cdr3_nt: TGTCCAAGCGAGGTAGGTGGGTTCGTAGCCAAAAACATTCAGTACTTC

v_call: TRBV5-6
j_call: TRBJ1-1
cdr3_length: 15
clone_size: -
d_call: TRBD1
cdr3_aa: CASSGVDRGNTEAFF
cdr3_nt: TGTGCCAGCTCCGGGGTGGACAGGGGAAACACTGAAGCTTTCTTT

v_call: TRBV10-3
j_call: TRBJ2-2
cdr3_length: 15
clone_size: -
d_call: -
cdr3_aa: CAIRGKEVATGELFF
cdr3_nt: TGTGCCATCAGAGGAAAAGAGGTAGCAACCGGGGAGCTGTTTTTT

v_call: TRBV29-1
j_call: TRBJ1-1
cdr3_length: 12
clone_size: -
d_call: -
cdr3_aa: CSVAGGPGFAFF
cdr3_nt: TGCAGCGTTGCGGGGGGCCCCGGATTTGCTTTCTTT

v_call: TRBV4-1
j_call: TRBJ1-2
cdr3_length: 18
clone_size: -
d_call: TRBD1
cdr3_aa: CASSPPSWDSDWSYGYTF
cdr3_nt: TGCGCCAGCAGCCCACCCAGCTGGGACAGCGACTGGAGCTATGGCTACACCTTC

v_call: TRBV6-2/TRBV6-3
j_call: TRBJ2-1
cdr3_length: 17
clone_size: once
d_call: -
cdr3_aa: CASSYNPQAFTQNEQFF
cdr3_nt: TGTGCCAGCAGTTACAACCCTCAGGCCTTTACTCAAAATGAGCAGTTCTTC

v_call: TRBV27
j_call: TRBJ2-1
cdr3_length: 12
clone_size: -
d_call: TRBD2
cdr3_aa: CASSGRAYEQFF
cdr3_nt: TGTGCCAGCAGCGGGAGGGCCTATGAGCAGTTCTTC

v_call: TRBV19
j_call: TRBJ1-5
cdr3_length: 17
clone_size: -
d_call: TRBD1
cdr3_aa: CASSIGGGGYSNQPQHF
cdr3_nt: TGTGCCAGTAGTATAGGAGGGGGCGGGTATAGCAATCAGCCCCAGCATTTT

v_call: TRBV7-2
j_call: TRBJ1-2
cdr3_length: 14
clone_size: once
d_call: -
cdr3_aa: CASSPLLGPDGYTF
cdr3_nt: TGTGCCAGCAGCCCATTGTTGGGCCCTGACGGCTACACCTTC

v_call: TRBV3-1/TRBV3-2
j_call: TRBJ2-3
cdr3_length: 15
clone_size: -
d_call: TRBD1
cdr3_aa: CASSRRTGAGDTQYF
cdr3_nt: TGTGCCAGCAGCCGGAGGACAGGGGCAGGCGATACGCAGTATTTT

v_call: TRBV14
j_call: TRBJ1-2
cdr3_length: 13
clone_size: once
d_call: TRBD1
cdr3_aa: CASSGQGRSGYTF
cdr3_nt: TGTGCCAGCAGTGGACAGGGGAGGTCTGGCTACACCTTC

v_call: TRBV15
j_call: TRBJ1-1
cdr3_length: 13
clone_size: few
d_call: -
cdr3_aa: CATSSDSVTEAFF
cdr3_nt: TGTGCCACCAGCAGCGACAGTGTCACTGAAGCTTTCTTT

v_call: TRBV9
j_call: TRBJ2-1
cdr3_length: 16
clone_size: -
d_call: -
cdr3_aa: CASSEPPEGHHNEQFF
cdr3_nt: TGTGCCAGCAGCGAACCCCCGGAAGGCCACCACAATGAGCAGTTCTTC

v_call: TRBV5-6
j_call: TRBJ2-3
cdr3_length: 12
clone_size: -
d_call: -
cdr3_aa: CASSLTGWTQYF
cdr3_nt: TGTGCCAGCAGCTTGACCGGATGGACGCAGTATTTT